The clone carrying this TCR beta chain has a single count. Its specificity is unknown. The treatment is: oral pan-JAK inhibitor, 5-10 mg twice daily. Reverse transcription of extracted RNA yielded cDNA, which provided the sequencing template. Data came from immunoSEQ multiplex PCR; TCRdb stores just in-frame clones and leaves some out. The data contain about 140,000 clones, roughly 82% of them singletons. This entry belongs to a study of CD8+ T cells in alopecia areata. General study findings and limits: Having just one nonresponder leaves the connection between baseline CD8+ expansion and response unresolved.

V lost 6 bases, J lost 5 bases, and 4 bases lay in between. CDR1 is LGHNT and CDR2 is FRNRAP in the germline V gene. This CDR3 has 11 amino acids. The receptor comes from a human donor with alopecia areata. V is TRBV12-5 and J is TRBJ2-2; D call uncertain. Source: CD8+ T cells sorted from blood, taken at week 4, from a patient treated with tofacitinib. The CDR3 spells CASGQTGELFF. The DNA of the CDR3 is TGTGCTAGTGGCCAAACCGGGGAGCTGTTTTTT.